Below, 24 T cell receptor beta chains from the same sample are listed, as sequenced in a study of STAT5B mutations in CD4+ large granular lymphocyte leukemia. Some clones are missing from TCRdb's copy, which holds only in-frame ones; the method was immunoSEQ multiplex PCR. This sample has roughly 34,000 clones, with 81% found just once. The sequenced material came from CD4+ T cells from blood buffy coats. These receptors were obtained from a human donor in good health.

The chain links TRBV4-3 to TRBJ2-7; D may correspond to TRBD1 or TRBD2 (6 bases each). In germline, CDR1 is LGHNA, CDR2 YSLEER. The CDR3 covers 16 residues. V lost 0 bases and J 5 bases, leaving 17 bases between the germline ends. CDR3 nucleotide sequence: TGCGCCAGCAGCCAAGATCCTTCGGGGGCCTTAGACGAGCAGTACTTC. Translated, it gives CASSQDPSGALDEQYF.

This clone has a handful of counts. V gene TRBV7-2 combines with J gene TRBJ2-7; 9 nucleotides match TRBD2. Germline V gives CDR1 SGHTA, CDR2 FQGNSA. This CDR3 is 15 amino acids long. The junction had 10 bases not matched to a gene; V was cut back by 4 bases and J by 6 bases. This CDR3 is CASSSAGGRSSEQYF. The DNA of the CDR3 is TGTGCCAGCAGCTCGGCGGGAGGGCGGTCGTCCGAGCAGTACTTC.

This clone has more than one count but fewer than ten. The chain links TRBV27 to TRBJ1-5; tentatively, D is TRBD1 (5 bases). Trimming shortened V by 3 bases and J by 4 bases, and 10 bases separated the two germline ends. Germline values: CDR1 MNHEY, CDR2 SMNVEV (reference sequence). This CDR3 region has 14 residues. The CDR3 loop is CASSLVGENQPQHF. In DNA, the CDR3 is TGTGCCAGCAGTTTGGTGGGGGAAAATCAGCCCCAGCATTTT.

The CDR3 region is CASSLSDQNGYTF. As DNA, the CDR3 is TGTGCCAGCAGCTTGTCAGACCAAAATGGCTACACCTTC. This chain links TRBV7-2 with TRBJ1-2; no firm D call. V lost 3 bases to trimming and J lost 6 bases, with 11 bases between them. CDR3 size: 13 residues. Germline CDR1 reads SGHTA; CDR2 reads FQGNSA.

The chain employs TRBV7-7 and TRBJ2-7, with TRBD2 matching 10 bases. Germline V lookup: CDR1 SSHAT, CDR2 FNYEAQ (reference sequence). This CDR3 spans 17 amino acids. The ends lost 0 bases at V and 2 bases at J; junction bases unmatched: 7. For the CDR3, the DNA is TGTGCCAGCAGCTTAGCGCTTCTAGCGGGAGACCCCTACGAGCAGTACTTC. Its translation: CASSLALLAGDPYEQYF. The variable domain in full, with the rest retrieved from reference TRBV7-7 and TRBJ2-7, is GAGVSQSPRYKVTKRGQDVTLRCDPISSHATLYWYQQALGQGPEFLTYFNYEAQPDKSGLPSDRFSAERPEGSISTLTIQRTEQRDSAMYRCASSLALLAGDPYEQYFGPGTRLTVT.

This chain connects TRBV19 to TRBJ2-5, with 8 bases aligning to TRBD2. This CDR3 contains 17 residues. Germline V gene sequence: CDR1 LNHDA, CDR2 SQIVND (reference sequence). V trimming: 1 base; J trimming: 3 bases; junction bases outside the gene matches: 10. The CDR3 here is CASSIVTGGPSKETQYF. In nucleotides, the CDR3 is TGTGCCAGTAGTATAGTTACGGGAGGGCCCTCGAAAGAGACCCAGTACTTC.

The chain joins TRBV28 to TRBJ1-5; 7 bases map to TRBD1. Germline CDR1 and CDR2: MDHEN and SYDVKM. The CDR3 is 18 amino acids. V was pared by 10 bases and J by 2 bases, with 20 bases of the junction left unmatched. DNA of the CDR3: TGTGCCAACGAAGACTCAAGACAGGGCCGGAGCGGCAATCAGCCCCAGCATTTT. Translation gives CANEDSRQGRSGNQPQHF.

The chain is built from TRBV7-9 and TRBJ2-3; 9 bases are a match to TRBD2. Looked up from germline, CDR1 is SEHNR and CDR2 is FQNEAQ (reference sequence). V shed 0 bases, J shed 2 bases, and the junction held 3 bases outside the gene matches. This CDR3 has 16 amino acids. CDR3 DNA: TGTGCCAGCAGCTTAGCGACTAGCGGATTCACAGATACGCAGTATTTT. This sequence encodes CASSLATSGFTDTQYF.

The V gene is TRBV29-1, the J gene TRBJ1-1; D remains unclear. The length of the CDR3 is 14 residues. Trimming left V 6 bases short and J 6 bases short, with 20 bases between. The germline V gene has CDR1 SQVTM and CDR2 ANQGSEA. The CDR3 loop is CSVRPGMERPEAFF. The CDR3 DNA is TGCAGCGTCCGTCCGGGGATGGAGCGGCCTGAAGCTTTCTTT.

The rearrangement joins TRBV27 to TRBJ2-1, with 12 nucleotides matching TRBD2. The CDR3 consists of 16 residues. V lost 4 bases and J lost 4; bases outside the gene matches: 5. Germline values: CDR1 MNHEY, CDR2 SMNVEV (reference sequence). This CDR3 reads CASSSRTSGKYNEQFF. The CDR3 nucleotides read TGTGCCAGCAGTTCCAGGACTAGCGGGAAGTACAATGAGCAGTTCTTC.

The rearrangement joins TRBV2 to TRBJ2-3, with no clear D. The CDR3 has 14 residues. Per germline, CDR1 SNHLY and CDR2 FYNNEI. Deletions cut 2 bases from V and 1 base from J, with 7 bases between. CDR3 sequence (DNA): TGTGCCAGCAGTGAAATAACCGGCACAGATACGCAGTATTTT. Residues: CASSEITGTDTQYF. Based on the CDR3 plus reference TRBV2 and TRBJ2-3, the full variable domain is EPEVTQTPSHQVTQMGQEVILRCVPISNHLYFYWYRQILGQKVEFLVSFYNNEISEKSEIFDDQFSVERPDGSNFTLKIRSTKLEDSAMYFCASSEITGTDTQYFGPGTRLTVL.

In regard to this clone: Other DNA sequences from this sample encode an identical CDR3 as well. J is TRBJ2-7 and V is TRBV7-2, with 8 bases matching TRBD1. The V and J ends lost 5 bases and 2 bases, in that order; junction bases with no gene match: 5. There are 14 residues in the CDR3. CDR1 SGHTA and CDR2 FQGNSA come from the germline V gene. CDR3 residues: CASSPRQGPYEQYF. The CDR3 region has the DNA TGTGCCAGCAGCCCCCGACAGGGGCCCTACGAGCAGTACTTC.

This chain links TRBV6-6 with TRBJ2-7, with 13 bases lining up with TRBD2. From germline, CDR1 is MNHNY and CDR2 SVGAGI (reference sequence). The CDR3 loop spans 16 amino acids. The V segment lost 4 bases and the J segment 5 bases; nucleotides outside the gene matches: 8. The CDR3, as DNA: TGTGCCAGCAGTTTCCGGACTAGCGGGAGTCGGGACGAGCAGTACTTC. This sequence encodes CASSFRTSGSRDEQYF.

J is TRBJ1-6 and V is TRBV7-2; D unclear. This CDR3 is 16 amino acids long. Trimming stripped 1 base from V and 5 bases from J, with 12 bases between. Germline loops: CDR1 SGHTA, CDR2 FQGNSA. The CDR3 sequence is CASSLGAGINNSPLHF. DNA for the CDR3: TGTGCCAGCAGCTTAGGGGCAGGAATAAATAATTCACCCCTCCACTTT.

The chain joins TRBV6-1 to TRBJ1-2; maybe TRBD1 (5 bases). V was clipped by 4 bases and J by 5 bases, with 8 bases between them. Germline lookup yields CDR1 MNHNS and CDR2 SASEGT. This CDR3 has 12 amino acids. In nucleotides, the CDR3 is TGTGCCAGCAGTGCGGGGGGATATGGCTACACCTTC. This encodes CASSAGGYGYTF.

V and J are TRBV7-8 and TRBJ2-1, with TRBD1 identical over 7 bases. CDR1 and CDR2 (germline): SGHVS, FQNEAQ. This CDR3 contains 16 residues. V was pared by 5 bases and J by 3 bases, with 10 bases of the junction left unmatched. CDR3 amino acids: CASSPSRQGVYNEQFF. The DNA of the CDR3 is TGTGCCAGCAGCCCCTCCCGACAGGGCGTCTACAATGAGCAGTTCTTC.

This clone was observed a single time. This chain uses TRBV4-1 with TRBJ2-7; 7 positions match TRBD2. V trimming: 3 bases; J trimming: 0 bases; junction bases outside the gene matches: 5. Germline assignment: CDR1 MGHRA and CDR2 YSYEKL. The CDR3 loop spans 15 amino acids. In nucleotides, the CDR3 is TGCGCCAGCAGCCATGGGAGCGGGACCTCCTACGAGCAGTACTTC. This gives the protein CASSHGSGTSYEQYF.

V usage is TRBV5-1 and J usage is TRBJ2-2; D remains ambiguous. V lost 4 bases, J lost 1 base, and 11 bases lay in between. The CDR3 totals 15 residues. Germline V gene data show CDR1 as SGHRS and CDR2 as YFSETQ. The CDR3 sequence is CASSAGTGNTGELFF. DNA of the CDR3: TGCGCCAGCAGCGCCGGCACGGGGAACACCGGGGAGCTGTTTTTT.

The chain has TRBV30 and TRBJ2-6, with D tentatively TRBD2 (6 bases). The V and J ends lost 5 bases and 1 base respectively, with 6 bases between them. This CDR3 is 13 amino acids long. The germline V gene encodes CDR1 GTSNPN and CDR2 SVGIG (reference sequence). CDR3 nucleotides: TGTGCCTGGGGGGGGTCTGGGGCCAACGTCCTGACTTTC. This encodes CAWGGSGANVLTF. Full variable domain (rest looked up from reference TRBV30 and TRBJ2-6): SQTIHQWPATLVQPVGSPLSLECTVEGTSNPNLYWYRQAAGRGLQLLFYSVGIGQISSEVPQNLSASRPQDRQFILSSKKLLLSDSGFYLCAWGGSGANVLTFGAGSRLTVL.

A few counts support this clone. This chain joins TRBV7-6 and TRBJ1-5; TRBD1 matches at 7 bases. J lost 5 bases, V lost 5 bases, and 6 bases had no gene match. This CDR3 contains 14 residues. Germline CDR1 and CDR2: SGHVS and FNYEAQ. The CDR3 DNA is TGTGCCAGCAGCCTCACCGGGACAGATCAGCCCCAGCATTTT. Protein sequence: CASSLTGTDQPQHF.

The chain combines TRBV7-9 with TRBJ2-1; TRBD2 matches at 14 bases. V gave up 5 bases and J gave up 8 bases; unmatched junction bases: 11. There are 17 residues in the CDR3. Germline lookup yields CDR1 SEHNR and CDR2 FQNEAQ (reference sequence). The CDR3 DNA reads TGTGCCAGCAGCCCCATCACGGGACTAGCGGGAGCTGATGAGCAGTTCTTC. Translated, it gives CASSPITGLAGADEQFF.

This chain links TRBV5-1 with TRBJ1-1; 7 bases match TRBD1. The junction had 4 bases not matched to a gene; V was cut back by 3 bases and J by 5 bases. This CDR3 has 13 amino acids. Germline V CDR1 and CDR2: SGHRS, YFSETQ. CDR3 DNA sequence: TGCGCCAGCAGCTCTTCAGGGGGAACTGAAGCTTTCTTT. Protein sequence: CASSSSGGTEAFF.

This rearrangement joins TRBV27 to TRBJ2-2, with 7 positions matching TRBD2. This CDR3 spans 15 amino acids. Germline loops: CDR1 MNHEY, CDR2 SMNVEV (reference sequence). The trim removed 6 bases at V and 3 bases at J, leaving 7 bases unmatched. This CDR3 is CASRRPTSDTGELFF. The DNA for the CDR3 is TGTGCCAGCAGGCGGCCAACTAGCGACACCGGGGAGCTGTTTTTT.

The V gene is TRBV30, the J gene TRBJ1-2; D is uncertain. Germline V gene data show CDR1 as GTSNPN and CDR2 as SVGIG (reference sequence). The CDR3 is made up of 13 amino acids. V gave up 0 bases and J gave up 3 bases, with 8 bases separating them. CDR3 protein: CAWSVIRYYGYTF. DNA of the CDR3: TGTGCCTGGAGTGTAATCCGCTACTATGGCTACACCTTC.